This is a list of T cell receptor beta chains from one sample in a study of T cells in Graves' hyperthyroidism and ophthalmopathy. TCRdb analysed the multiplex PCR reads with MiXCR anew, one entry per CDR3 protein. Of approximately 600,000 distinct CDR3 sequences in the sample, approximately 13% were seen once. Material: blood. Receptors were obtained from a young woman with Graves' hyperthyroidism that later progressed to Graves' ophthalmopathy. Each CDR3 is given with its conserved first and last residue. D genes are given only for firm matches. Some rows mark clone size as missing; the rest say once, few, many or name a class of expanded clone.

j_call clone_size v_call d_call cdr3_aa cdr3_nt
TRBJ2-7 - TRBV11-2 - CASSLDLGAVYEQYF TGTGCCAGCAGCTTAGATTTGGGCGCCGTCTACGAGCAGTACTTC
TRBJ2-7 many TRBV11-2 - CASSLGHRGSYEQYF TGTGCCAGCAGCTTAGGCCATAGAGGATCCTACGAGCAGTACTTC
TRBJ1-1 many TRBV7-9 - CASSPLMNTEAFF TGTGCCAGCAGCCCCTTAATGAACACTGAAGCTTTCTTT
TRBJ1-1 many TRBV27 - CASSPITVNTEAFF TGTGCCAGCAGTCCGATTACAGTGAACACTGAAGCTTTCTTT
TRBJ1-2 - TRBV19 TRBD1 CASSIATGGHYGYTF TGTGCCAGTAGTATAGCTACAGGGGGCCACTATGGCTACACCTTC
TRBJ1-3 many TRBV11-2 - CASSLESRNTIYF TGTGCCAGCAGCTTAGAATCAAGAAACACCATATATTTT
TRBJ2-2 many TRBV12-3/TRBV12-4 TRBD1 CASSLRQGNTGELFF TGTGCCAGCAGTTTAAGACAGGGAAACACCGGGGAGCTGTTTTTT
TRBJ1-5 many TRBV2 - CASKADSNQPQHF TGTGCCAGCAAGGCGGATAGCAATCAGCCCCAGCATTTT
TRBJ1-1 - TRBV19 TRBD1 CASSIKPRGRGNTEAFF TGTGCCAGTAGTATCAAACCCAGGGGGCGCGGTAACACTGAAGCTTTCTTT
TRBJ1-2 - TRBV20-1 - CSARGQVSLSYGYTF TGCAGTGCTAGAGGCCAGGTGTCCTTATCGTATGGCTACACCTTC